This entry lists 2 T cell receptor beta chains sequenced from one sample in a study of regulatory T cells in long-lasting Graves disease. Arm-PCR of CDR3 regions with iRepertoire HTBI primers generated TCR beta libraries. One entry per CDR3 protein results from TCRdb running MiXCR on the multiplex PCR reads. The sample shows around 250,000 distinct CDR3 sequences, around 18% of them seen only once. The time point is: newly diagnosed GD, antithyroid drugs for less than 3 months. Isolated PBMC RNA provided the starting material for the TCR library. A further study also used this sample, focusing on T cells in Graves' hyperthyroidism and ophthalmopathy.

This specimen was peripheral blood mononuclear cells (PBMCs), taken at new diagnosis, from a patient treated with antithyroid drugs. These receptors all stem from a young woman with Graves disease.

This clonotype was detected ten times or more. The V gene is TRBV20-1, the J gene TRBJ2-7, with D tentatively TRBD1 or TRBD2 (6 bases each). CDR1 is DFQATT and CDR2 is SNEGSKA in the germline V gene (reference sequence). V was clipped by 7 bases and J by 1 base, with 14 bases between them. The CDR3 spans 13 residues. Written as DNA, the CDR3 is TGCAGTGGCACTGGGGGGCATTCCTACGAGCAGTACTTC. Translating it yields CSGTGGHSYEQYF.

This chain uses TRBV6-5 with TRBJ1-5; D gene ambiguous. V dropped 0 bases and J dropped 11 bases, with 8 bases sitting between them. The CDR3 is 12 amino acids. CDR1 and CDR2 (germline): MNHEY, SVGAGI. The CDR3 DNA is TGTGCCAGCAGTTACTCGAGGAGGGCCCAGCATTTT. It is translated as CASSYSRRAQHF.